The 21 T cell receptor beta chains below come from one sample, sequenced in a study of cytomegalovirus exposure and HLA in healthy donors. The PCR used 60 Vbeta and 13 Jbeta primers. Only in-frame clones appear in the TCRdb table, and some are missing; sequencing was by immunoSEQ multiplex PCR. The sample yields under 200,000 clones, 65% to 80% seen once. Material: PBMCs. The source of these receptors is a woman aged 40 to 50 in good health and CMV-seronegative.

The chain couples TRBV2 to TRBJ2-5; 12 bases agree with TRBD2. Losses at the gene ends were 6 bases for V and 5 bases for J; bases not matched to a gene: 13. Looked up from germline, CDR1 is SNHLY and CDR2 is FYNNEI. The CDR3 extends over 17 amino acids. CDR3 in DNA: TGTGCCAGCAGCTGGGCCCCTAGCGGGGGGGCCGGGGAGACCCAGTACTTC. It is translated as CASSWAPSGGAGETQYF.

The chain recombines TRBV5-1 with TRBJ2-7; D possibly corresponds to TRBD2 (7 bases). There are 14 residues in the CDR3. Trimming removed 3 bases from V and 3 bases from J, with 13 bases in between. Looked up from germline, CDR1 is SGHRS and CDR2 is YFSETQ. The CDR3 loop is CASSYRGAGYEQYF. The CDR3 DNA reads as TGCGCCAGCAGCTATCGGGGGGCGGGCTACGAGCAGTACTTC.

A single count supports this clone. The CDR3 is CASSVRDRGAGELFF. The CDR3 DNA is TGTGCCAGCAGTGTCCGGGACAGGGGTGCCGGGGAGCTGTTTTTT. The rearrangement joins TRBV6-6 to TRBJ2-2, with 10 positions matching TRBD1. The CDR3 is 15 amino acids. Germline values: CDR1 MNHNY, CDR2 SVGAGI (reference sequence). The trim removed 5 bases at V and 6 bases at J, leaving 6 bases unmatched.

The CDR3 nucleotides are TGTGCCAGTACCCATCCGTCAGACAGGGGCAATCAGCCCCAGCATTTT. Translating it yields CASTHPSDRGNQPQHF. This chain uses TRBV19 with TRBJ1-5; TRBD1 matches 7 bases. The CDR3 loop spans 16 amino acids. V lost 7 bases and J lost 2; bases outside the gene matches: 11. Germline V gene sequence: CDR1 LNHDA, CDR2 SQIVND (reference sequence).

The chain has TRBV19 and TRBJ2-1, with TRBD1 identical over 7 bases. There are 13 residues in the CDR3. Unmatched junction bases numbered 8, after V lost 9 bases and J lost 6 bases. Germline V gene data show CDR1 as LNHDA and CDR2 as SQIVND (reference sequence). This CDR3 is CASGTDLGNEQFF. Here the CDR3 DNA reads TGTGCCAGCGGGACAGACTTAGGCAATGAGCAGTTCTTC. Together with reference TRBV19 and TRBJ2-1, the CDR3 gives the full variable domain: DGGITQSPKYLFRKEGQNVTLSCEQNLNHDAMYWYRQDPGQGLRLIYYSQIVNDFQKGDIAEGYSVSREKKESFPLTVTSAQKNPTAFYLCASGTDLGNEQFFGPGTRLTVL.

CDR3: CASSTESGNGGYTF. The CDR3 coding sequence is TGTGCCAGCAGCACGGAGAGCGGCAACGGGGGCTACACCTTC. This chain uses TRBV7-9 with TRBJ1-2, with unresolved D. The CDR3 loop spans 14 amino acids. Trimming stripped 5 bases from V and 8 bases from J, with 18 bases between. Germline V gene data show CDR1 as SEHNR and CDR2 as FQNEAQ (reference sequence).

J is TRBJ2-4 and V is TRBV7-9; tentatively, D is TRBD1 (5 bases). Germline CDR1 and CDR2: SEHNR and FQNEAQ (reference sequence). The CDR3 contains 16 residues. Trimming shortened V by 7 bases and J by 1 base, and 17 bases separated the two germline ends. The CDR3 DNA reads TGTGCCAGCAATCTTCCCGGAAAGGGGGCCAAAAACATTCAGTACTTC. Translated, it gives CASNLPGKGAKNIQYF.

This chain connects TRBV10-3 to TRBJ1-3, with TRBD1 as a possible D gene (5 bases). Germline assignment: CDR1 ENHRY and CDR2 SYGVKD. V lost 6 bases, J lost 0 bases, and 15 bases lay in between. This CDR3 contains 16 residues. The CDR3, as DNA: TGTGCCATCAGCCAGAAAGAAGGGGCCTCTGGAAACACCATATATTTT. This sequence encodes CAISQKEGASGNTIYF.

In DNA form, the CDR3 reads TGTGCCAGCAGCGGGTCGGGGGGGGATCAGCCCCAGCATTTT. As protein: CASSGSGGDQPQHF. This chain connects TRBV6-1 to TRBJ1-5; the D gene is possibly TRBD1 (5 bases). With 6 bases removed from V and 5 bases from J, the gap between germline ends came to 14 bases. The CDR3 is made up of 14 amino acids. Germline CDR1 MNHNS, CDR2 SASEGT.

This rearrangement joins TRBV20-1 to TRBJ2-7; D is perhaps TRBD1 (5 bases). Trimming removed 5 bases at V and 4 bases at J, with 9 bases between. CDR1 DFQATT and CDR2 SNEGSKA come from the germline V gene (reference sequence). There are 11 residues in the CDR3. The CDR3 DNA sequence: TGCAGTGCTCAAGGACAATACGAGCAGTACTTC. Its translation is CSAQGQYEQYF.

The J gene is TRBJ2-2, the V gene TRBV9; D perhaps matches TRBD1 (6 bases). V was pared by 4 bases and J by 4 bases, with 14 bases between. The length of the CDR3 is 15 residues. Looked up from germline, CDR1 is SGDLS and CDR2 is YYNGEE. The CDR3 here is CASSPHGRGTGELFF. The CDR3 DNA follows: TGTGCCAGCAGCCCCCACGGCAGGGGCACCGGGGAGCTGTTTTTT.

This chain uses TRBV28 with TRBJ2-1; TRBD2 aligns across 7 bases. V was pared by 9 bases and J by 8 bases, with 13 bases of the junction left unmatched. The CDR3 sequence is 14 residues long. CDR1 MDHEN and CDR2 SYDVKM come from the germline V gene. The CDR3 region has the DNA TGTGCCAGTAGATTTGGGAGGGCCTTCCATGAGCAGTTCTTC. Amino acid sequence: CASRFGRAFHEQFF.

The rearrangement uses TRBV11-2 and TRBJ2-7; D possibly corresponds to TRBD1 (6 bases). Trimming cost V 2 bases and J 2 bases, with 10 bases left between them. CDR3 length: 14 amino acids. CDR1 is SGHAT and CDR2 is FQNNGV in the germline V gene. Written as DNA, the CDR3 is TGTGCCAGCAGCTTAACAGGGAGAACCTACGAGCAGTACTTC. Translating gives CASSLTGRTYEQYF.

The V gene is TRBV9, the J gene TRBJ2-2, with a possible D match to TRBD1 (6 bases). V was pared by 4 bases and J by 0 bases, with 13 bases between. The CDR3 runs 16 residues. Germline assignment: CDR1 SGDLS and CDR2 YYNGEE. The DNA for the CDR3 is TGTGCCAGCAGCTTTCCGGGACAAGCGAACACCGGGGAGCTGTTTTTT. Its translation is CASSFPGQANTGELFF. Variable domain in full (rest from reference TRBV9 and TRBJ2-2): DSGVTQTPKHLITATGQRVTLRCSPRSGDLSVYWYQQSLDQGLQFLIQYYNGEERAKGNILERFSAQQFPDLHSELNLSSLELGDSALYFCASSFPGQANTGELFFGEGSRLTVL.

The chain is built from TRBV30 and TRBJ1-2; D is unclear. The CDR3 length is 13 residues. The germline V gene has CDR1 GTSNPN and CDR2 SVGIG (reference sequence). Trimming left V 8 bases short and J 7 bases short, with 20 bases between. This CDR3 is CATHGEGGRGYTF. In nucleotides, the CDR3 is TGTGCCACCCACGGTGAGGGAGGTCGTGGCTACACCTTC.

The chain employs TRBV5-1 and TRBJ1-2, with D maybe TRBD1 (6 bases). The V and J ends lost 1 base and 8 bases respectively, with 15 bases between them. Germline lookup yields CDR1 SGHRS and CDR2 YFSETQ. The CDR3 length is 14 residues. Here the CDR3 reads CASSLQGLFGGYTF. The DNA for the CDR3 is TGCGCCAGCAGCTTGCAGGGGCTATTCGGGGGCTACACCTTC.

The J gene is TRBJ2-7, the V gene TRBV2; 10 bases line up with TRBD2. The CDR3 is made up of 15 amino acids. From germline, CDR1 is SNHLY and CDR2 FYNNEI. J gave up 5 bases and V 6 bases, and 10 bases lay outside the gene matches. The chain's CDR3 is CASRREASGGHEQYF. The CDR3 DNA is TGTGCCAGCAGGAGGGAGGCTAGCGGGGGCCACGAGCAGTACTTC.

V gene TRBV5-4 combines with J gene TRBJ2-5; 12 nucleotides align to TRBD2. CDR3 length: 19 amino acids. CDR1 is SGHNT, CDR2 YYREEE, per germline (reference sequence). V trimming: 0 bases; J trimming: 0 bases; junction bases outside the gene matches: 9. Here the CDR3 DNA reads TGTGCCAGCAGCTTGGCGTTGCTAGCGGGAGGGAGGTACCAAGAGACCCAGTACTTC. It codes for CASSLALLAGGRYQETQYF.

This clone was seen a few times. The CDR3 here is CASSLGDTFYNEQFF. CDR3 nucleotide sequence: TGTGCCAGCAGCCTGGGGGACACTTTTTACAATGAGCAGTTCTTC. The chain joins TRBV5-6 to TRBJ2-1; D possibly corresponds to TRBD1 (6 bases). Germline V CDR1 and CDR2: SGHDT, YYEEEE. This CDR3 comprises 15 residues. V lost 4 bases and J 4 bases, leaving 15 bases between the germline ends.

This clone was picked up a small number of times. The chain joins TRBV18 to TRBJ1-5; perhaps TRBD1 as D (5 bases). Trimming took off 3 bases at V and 5 bases at J, with 11 bases between the two ends. CDR1 and CDR2 from the germline V gene are KGHSH and LQKENI. The CDR3 has 14 amino acids. The CDR3, as DNA: TGTGCCAGCTCACCGAGGCAGGGTGATCAGCCCCAGCATTTT. This translates into CASSPRQGDQPQHF.

This clone occurred a few times. The chain carries TRBV27 and TRBJ2-3; 11 bases align to TRBD2. The germline CDR1 and CDR2 sequences are MNHEY and SMNVEV (reference sequence). The V gene end was trimmed by 3 bases and the J gene end by 6 bases; junction bases not matched to a gene: 5. The CDR3 sequence is 15 residues long. The DNA for the CDR3 is TGTGCCAGCAGTTTTATTAGCGGGGGGGCGGATACGCAGTATTTT. Encoded protein: CASSFISGGADTQYF.